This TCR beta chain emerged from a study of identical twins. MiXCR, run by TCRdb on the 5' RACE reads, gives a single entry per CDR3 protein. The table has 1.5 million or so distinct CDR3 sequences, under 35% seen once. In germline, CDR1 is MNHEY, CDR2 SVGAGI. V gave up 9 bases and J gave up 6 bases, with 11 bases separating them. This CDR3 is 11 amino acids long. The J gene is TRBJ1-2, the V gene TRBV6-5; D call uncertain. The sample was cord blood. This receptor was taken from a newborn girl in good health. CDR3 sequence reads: CASRQNHGYTF. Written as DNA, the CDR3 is TGTGCCAGTAGGCAAAACCATGGCTACACCTTC.